This T cell receptor beta chain originates from a study of Ad26.COV2.S vaccination and SARS-CoV-2 variants. This CDR3 is built from 13 residues. Trimming shortened V by 6 bases and J by 0 bases, and 8 bases separated the two germline ends. The sample's treatment: roughly 18 received Ad26.COV2.S at low or high dose, single or two shots; five or six received placebo; per-sample allocation not given. Sampling occurred on day 63 after the first vaccine or placebo injection. This table comes from immunoSEQ multiplex PCR, and its TCRdb copy is limited to in-frame clones, with some not included. The sample holds more than 300,000 clones, around four fifths seen once.

Sequencing used peripheral blood, obtained in a trial of Ad26.COV2.S vaccine versus placebo. This rearrangement joins TRBV12-3 or TRBV12-4 to TRBJ1-1; D is unresolved. The source of this sequence is a person between 18 and 65 years old who received the Ad26.COV2.S COVID-19 vaccine or a placebo. CDR3 protein: CASSRQVNTEAFF. CDR3 nucleotide sequence: TGTGCCAGCAGCCGCCAGGTGAACACTGAAGCTTTCTTT.